This T cell receptor (beta chain) was sequenced in a study of shared clonotypes between healthy human individuals. General study findings and limits: Limited genetic and exposure-history diversity came from having few donors.

This clone was counted only a few times. The antigen remains unidentified. TCRdb keeps only in-frame clones here, not all; method: immunoSEQ multiplex PCR. Of more than 450,000 clones listed, 79% are singletons. Free of recent acute infections or vaccinations, the donors were healthy HIV-negative adults. V shed 2 bases and J 6 bases; nucleotides not matched to a gene: 11. The CDR3 runs to 19 residues. Germline CDR1 LGHNA, CDR2 YNFKEQ. The TCR comes from a woman in her forties in good health. Some clones in this sample may be carry-over from other donors' samples. Sequencing was performed on PBMCs. This chain joins TRBV4-2 and TRBJ2-3, with 16 bases identical to TRBD2. The CDR3 protein is CASSQQVTGTSGRADTQYF. CDR3 nucleotides: TGTGCCAGCAGCCAACAAGTCACCGGGACTAGCGGGAGGGCTGATACGCAGTATTTT.